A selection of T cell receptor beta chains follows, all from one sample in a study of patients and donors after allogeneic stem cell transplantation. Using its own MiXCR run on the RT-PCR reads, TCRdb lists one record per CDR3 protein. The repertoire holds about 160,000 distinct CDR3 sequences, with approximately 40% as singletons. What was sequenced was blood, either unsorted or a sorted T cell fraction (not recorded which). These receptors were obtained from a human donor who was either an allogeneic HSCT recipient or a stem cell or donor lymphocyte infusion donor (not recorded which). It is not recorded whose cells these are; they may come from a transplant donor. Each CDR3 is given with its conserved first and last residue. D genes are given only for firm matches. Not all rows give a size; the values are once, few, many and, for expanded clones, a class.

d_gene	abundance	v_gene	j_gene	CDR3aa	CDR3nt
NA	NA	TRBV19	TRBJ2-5	CASSIASSWETQYF	TGTGCCAGTAGTATAGCATCCAGCTGGGAGACCCAGTACTTC
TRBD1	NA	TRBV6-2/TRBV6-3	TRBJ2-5	CASSYRNRGETQYF	TGTGCCAGCAGTTACAGGAACAGGGGCGAGACCCAGTACTTC
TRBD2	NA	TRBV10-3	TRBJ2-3	CAISPGLALTDTQYF	TGTGCCATCAGTCCGGGACTAGCGTTGACAGATACGCAGTATTTT
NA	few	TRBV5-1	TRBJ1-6	CASSLEGSEGDSPLHF	TGCGCCAGCAGCTTGGAAGGCAGTGAAGGGGATTCACCCCTCCACTTT
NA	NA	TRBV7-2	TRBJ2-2	CASSFGGGLFF	TGTGCCAGCAGCTTTGGAGGGGGACTGTTTTTT
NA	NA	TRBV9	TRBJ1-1	CASSAPTNTEAFF	TGTGCCAGCAGCGCCCCGACGAACACTGAAGCTTTCTTT
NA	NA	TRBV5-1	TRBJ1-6	CASSFNSNSPLHF	TGCGCCAGCAGCTTCAACAGTAATTCACCCCTCCACTTT
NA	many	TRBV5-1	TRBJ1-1	CASSPGQNTEAFF	TGCGCCAGCAGCCCCGGACAGAACACTGAAGCTTTCTTT
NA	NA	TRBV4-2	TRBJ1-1	CASSQDQGPGTEAFF	TGTGCCAGCAGCCAAGACCAGGGGCCAGGCACTGAAGCTTTCTTT
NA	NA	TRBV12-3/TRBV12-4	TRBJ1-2	CASSKQGAGYTF	TGTGCCAGCAGTAAACAGGGAGCGGGCTACACCTTC
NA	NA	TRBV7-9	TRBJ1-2	CASSPTGLDSYTF	TGTGCCAGCAGCCCGACAGGCTTAGATAGCTACACCTTC
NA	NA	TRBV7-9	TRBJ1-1	CASSKKSTEAFF	TGTGCCAGCAGCAAGAAGAGCACTGAAGCTTTCTTT
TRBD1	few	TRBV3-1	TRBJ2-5	CASSVQPGQGIGTQYF	TGTGCCAGCAGCGTGCAACCGGGACAGGGGATCGGGACCCAGTACTTC